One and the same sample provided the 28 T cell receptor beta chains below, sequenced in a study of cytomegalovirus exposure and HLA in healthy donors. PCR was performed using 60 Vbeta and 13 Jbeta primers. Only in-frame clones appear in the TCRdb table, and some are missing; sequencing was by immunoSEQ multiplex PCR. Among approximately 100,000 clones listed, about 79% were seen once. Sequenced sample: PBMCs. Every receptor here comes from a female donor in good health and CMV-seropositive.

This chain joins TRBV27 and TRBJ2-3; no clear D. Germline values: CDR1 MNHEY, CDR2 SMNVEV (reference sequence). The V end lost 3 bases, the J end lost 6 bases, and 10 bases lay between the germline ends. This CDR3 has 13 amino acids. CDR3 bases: TGTGCCAGCAGTTTGCCCAGAGCGGATACGCAGTATTTT. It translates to CASSLPRADTQYF.

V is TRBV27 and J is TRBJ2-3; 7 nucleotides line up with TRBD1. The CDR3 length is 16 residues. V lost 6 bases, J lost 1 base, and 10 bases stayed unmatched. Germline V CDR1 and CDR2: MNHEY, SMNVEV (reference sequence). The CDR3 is CASRPGQNSRTDTQYF. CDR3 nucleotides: TGTGCCAGCAGACCGGGACAGAACTCTCGCACAGATACGCAGTATTTT.

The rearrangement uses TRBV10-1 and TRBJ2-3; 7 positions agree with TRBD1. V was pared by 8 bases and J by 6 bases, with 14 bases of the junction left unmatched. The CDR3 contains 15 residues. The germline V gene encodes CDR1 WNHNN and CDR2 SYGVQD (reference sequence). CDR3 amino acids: CASRKTGDRADTQYF. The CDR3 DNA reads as TGCGCCAGCCGTAAAACAGGGGACCGTGCGGATACGCAGTATTTT.

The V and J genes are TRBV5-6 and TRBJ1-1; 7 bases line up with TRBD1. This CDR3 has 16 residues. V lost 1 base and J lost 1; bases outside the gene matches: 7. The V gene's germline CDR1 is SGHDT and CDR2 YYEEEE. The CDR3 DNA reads TGTGCCAGCAGCTTGCGACAGGGCGACCCGAACACTGAAGCTTTCTTT. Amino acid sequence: CASSLRQGDPNTEAFF. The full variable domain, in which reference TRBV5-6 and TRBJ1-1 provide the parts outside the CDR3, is DAGVTQSPTHLIKTRGQQVTLRCSPKSGHDTVSWYQQALGQGPQFIFQYYEEEERQRGNFPDRFSGHQFPNYSSELNVNALLLGDSALYLCASSLRQGDPNTEAFFGQGTRLTVV.

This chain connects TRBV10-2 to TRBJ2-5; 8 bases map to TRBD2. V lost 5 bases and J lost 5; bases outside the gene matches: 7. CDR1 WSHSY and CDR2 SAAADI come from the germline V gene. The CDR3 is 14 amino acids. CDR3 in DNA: TGCGCCAGCAGTTGGGGACTAGAGGCGGAGACCCAGTACTTC. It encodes CASSWGLEAETQYF.

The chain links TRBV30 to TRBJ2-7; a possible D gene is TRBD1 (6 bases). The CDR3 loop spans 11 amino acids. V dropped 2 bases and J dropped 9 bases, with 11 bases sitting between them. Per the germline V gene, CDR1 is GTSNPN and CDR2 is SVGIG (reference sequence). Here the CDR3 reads CAWSRQVGQYF. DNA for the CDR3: TGTGCCTGGAGTAGACAGGTCGGGCAGTACTTC.

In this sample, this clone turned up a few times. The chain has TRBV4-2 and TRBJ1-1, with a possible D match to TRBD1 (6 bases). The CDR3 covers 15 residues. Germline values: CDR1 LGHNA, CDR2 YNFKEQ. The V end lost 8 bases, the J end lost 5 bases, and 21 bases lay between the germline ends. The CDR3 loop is CASLPGPGAYTEAFF. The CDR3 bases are TGTGCCAGCCTCCCAGGGCCAGGGGCATATACTGAAGCTTTCTTT.

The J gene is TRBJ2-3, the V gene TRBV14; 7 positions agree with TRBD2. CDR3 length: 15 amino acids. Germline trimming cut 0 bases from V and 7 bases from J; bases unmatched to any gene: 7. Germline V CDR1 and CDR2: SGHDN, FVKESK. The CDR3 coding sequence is TGTGCCAGCAGCCAAGAAGCGGGGAGAGGAAATACGCAGTATTTT. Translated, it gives CASSQEAGRGNTQYF.

In nucleotides, the CDR3 is TGTGCCAGCGGTAGCGGGGTCGATGAGCAGTTCTTC. Translation: CASGSGVDEQFF. The V call is TRBV27, the J call TRBJ2-1; 8 bases are a match to TRBD2. The CDR3 is 12 amino acids. V lost 8 bases, J lost 8 bases, and 5 bases stayed unmatched. The V gene's germline CDR1 is MNHEY and CDR2 SMNVEV (reference sequence).

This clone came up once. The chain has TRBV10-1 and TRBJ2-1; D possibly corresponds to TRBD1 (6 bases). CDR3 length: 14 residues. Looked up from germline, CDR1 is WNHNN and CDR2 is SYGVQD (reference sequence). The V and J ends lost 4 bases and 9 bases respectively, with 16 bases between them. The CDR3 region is CASSVEPRRGEQFF. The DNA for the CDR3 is TGCGCCAGCAGTGTAGAACCCCGCAGGGGTGAGCAGTTCTTC.

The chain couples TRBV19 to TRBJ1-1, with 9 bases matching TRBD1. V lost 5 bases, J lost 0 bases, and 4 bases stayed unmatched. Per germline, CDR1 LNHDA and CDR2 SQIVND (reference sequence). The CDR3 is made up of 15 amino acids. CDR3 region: CASSPGQGMNTEAFF. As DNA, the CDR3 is TGTGCCAGTAGTCCCGGACAGGGGATGAACACTGAAGCTTTCTTT.

The CDR3 nucleotides are TGTGCCAGCAGCTTACGGGCTAGCGGGAGATTTTTGGGTGATACGCAGTATTTT. Translating gives CASSLRASGRFLGDTQYF. The chain employs TRBV11-2 and TRBJ2-3; 10 positions match TRBD2. The germline gives CDR1 SGHAT, CDR2 FQNNGV. The ends lost 2 bases at V and 6 bases at J; junction bases unmatched: 14. The CDR3 runs to 18 residues.

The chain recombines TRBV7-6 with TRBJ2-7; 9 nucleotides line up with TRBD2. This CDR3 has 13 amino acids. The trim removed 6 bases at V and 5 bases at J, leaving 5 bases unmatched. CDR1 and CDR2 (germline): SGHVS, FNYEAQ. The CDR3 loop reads CASSSGSENEQYF. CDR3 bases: TGTGCCAGCAGTAGCGGGAGTGAAAACGAGCAGTACTTC.

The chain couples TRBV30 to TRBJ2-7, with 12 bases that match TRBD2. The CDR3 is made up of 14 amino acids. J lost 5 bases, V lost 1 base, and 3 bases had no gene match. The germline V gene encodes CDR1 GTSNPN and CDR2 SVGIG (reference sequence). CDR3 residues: CAWSAGLAGNEQYF. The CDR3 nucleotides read TGTGCCTGGAGTGCCGGACTAGCGGGGAACGAGCAGTACTTC. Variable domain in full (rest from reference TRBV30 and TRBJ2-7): SQTIHQWPATLVQPVGSPLSLECTVEGTSNPNLYWYRQAAGRGLQLLFYSVGIGQISSEVPQNLSASRPQDRQFILSSKKLLLSDSGFYLCAWSAGLAGNEQYFGPGTRLTVT.

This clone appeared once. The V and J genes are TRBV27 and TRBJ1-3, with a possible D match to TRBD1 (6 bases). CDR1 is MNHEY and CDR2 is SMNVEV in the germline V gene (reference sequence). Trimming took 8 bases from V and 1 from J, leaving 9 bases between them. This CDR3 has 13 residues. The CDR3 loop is CASHDRSGNTIYF. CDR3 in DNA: TGTGCCAGCCATGACAGGTCTGGAAACACCATATATTTT.

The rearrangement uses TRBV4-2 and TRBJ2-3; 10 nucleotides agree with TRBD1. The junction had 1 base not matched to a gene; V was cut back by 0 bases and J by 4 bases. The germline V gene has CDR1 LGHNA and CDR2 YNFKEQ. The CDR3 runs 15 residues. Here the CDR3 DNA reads TGTGCCAGCAGCCAAGATGGGACAGGGGCAGATACGCAGTATTTT. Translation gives CASSQDGTGADTQYF.

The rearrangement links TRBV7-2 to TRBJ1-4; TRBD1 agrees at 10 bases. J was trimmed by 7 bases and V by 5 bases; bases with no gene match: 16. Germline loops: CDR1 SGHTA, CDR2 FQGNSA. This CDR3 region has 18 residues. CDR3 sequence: CASSPGTGATRSVEKLFF. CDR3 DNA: TGTGCCAGCAGCCCCGGGACAGGGGCTACAAGATCGGTTGAAAAACTGTTTTTT.

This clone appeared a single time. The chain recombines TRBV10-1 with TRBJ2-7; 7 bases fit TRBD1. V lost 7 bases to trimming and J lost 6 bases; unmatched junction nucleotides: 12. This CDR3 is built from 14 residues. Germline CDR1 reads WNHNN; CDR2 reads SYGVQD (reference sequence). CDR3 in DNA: TGCGCCAGCAAACGGGACAGAATACAGGGCGAGCAGTACTTC. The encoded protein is CASKRDRIQGEQYF.

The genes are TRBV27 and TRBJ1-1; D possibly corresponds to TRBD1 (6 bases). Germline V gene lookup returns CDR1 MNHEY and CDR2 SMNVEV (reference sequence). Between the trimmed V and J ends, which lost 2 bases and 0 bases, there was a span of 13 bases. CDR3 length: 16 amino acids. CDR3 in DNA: TGTGCCAGCAGTTTAGGGGGACACCTCATGAACACTGAAGCTTTCTTT. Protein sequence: CASSLGGHLMNTEAFF.

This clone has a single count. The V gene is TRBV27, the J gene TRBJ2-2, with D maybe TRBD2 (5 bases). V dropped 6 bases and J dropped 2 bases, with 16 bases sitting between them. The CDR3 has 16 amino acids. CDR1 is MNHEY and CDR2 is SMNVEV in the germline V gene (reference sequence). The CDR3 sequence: CASSPTPAGNTGELFF. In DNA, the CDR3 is TGTGCCAGCAGCCCCACCCCCGCGGGTAACACCGGGGAGCTGTTTTTT.

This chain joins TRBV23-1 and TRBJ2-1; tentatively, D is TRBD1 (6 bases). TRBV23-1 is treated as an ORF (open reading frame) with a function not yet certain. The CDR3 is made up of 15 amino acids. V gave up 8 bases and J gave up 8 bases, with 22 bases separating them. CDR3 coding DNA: TGCGCCAGCCGAAAGGGTGGGGGCTCTGTTCATGAGCAGTTCTTC. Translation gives CASRKGGGSVHEQFF.

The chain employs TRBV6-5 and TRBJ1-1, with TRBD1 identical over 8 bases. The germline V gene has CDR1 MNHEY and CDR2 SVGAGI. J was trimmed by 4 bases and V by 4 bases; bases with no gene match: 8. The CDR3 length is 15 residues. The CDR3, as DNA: TGTGCCAGCAGTTTCCGACAGGGGAGCGCCACTGAAGCTTTCTTT. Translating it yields CASSFRQGSATEAFF.

The CDR3 loop reads CASSLSGGQQFF. As DNA, the CDR3 is TGTGCCAGCAGTTTATCGGGAGGCCAGCAGTTCTTC. This rearrangement joins TRBV27 to TRBJ2-1; tentatively, D is TRBD2 (6 bases). CDR1 is MNHEY and CDR2 is SMNVEV in the germline V gene (reference sequence). V was trimmed by 0 bases and J by 11 bases, leaving 8 bases between them. The CDR3 extends over 12 amino acids.

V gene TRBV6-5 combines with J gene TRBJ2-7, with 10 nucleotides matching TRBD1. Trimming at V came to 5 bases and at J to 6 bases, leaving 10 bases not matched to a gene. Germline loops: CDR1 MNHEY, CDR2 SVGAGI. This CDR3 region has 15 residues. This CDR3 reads CASSLTGGRGGEQYF. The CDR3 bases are TGTGCCAGCAGTCTGACAGGGGGCAGGGGTGGCGAGCAGTACTTC.

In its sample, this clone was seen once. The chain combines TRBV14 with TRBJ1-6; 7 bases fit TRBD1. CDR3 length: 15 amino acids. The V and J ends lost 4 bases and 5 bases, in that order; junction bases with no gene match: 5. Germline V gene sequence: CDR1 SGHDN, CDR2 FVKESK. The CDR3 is CASSRIDRDNSPLHF. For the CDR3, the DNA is TGTGCCAGCAGCCGGATCGACAGGGATAATTCACCCCTCCACTTT.

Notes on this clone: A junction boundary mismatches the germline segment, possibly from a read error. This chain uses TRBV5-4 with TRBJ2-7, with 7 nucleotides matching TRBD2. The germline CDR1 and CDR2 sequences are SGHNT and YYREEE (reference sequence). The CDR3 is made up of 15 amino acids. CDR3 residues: CAISLLTSVSYEQYF. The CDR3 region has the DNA TGTGCCATCAGCTTGCTCACTAGCGTCTCCTACGAGCAGTACTTC.

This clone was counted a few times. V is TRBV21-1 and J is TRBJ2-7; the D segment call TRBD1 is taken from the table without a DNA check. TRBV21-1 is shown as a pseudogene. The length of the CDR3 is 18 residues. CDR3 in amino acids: CASSSERTGQLEEGEQYF. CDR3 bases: TGTGCCAGCAGCTCCGAGAGGACGGGACAGCTAGAAGAGGGCGAGCAGTACTTC.

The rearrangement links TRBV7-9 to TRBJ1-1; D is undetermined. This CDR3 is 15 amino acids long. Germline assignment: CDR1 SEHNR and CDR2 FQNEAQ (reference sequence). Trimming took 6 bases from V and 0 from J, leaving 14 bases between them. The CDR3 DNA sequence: TGTGCCAGCAGTTCTTCTGGGCTTATGAACACTGAAGCTTTCTTT. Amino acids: CASSSSGLMNTEAFF.